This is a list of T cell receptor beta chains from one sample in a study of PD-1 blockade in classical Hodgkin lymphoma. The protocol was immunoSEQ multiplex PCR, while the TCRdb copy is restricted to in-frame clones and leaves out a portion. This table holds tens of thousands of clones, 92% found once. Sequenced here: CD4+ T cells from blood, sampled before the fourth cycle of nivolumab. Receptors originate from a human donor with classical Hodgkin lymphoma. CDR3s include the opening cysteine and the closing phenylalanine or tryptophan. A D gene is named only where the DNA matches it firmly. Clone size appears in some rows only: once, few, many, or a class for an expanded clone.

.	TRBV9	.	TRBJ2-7	CASSVAPASVSYEQYF
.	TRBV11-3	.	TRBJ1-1	CASSRHLNTEAFF
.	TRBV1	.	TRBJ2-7	CTSSKPGVSSYEQYF
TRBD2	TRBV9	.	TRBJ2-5	CASSVNTGTSGQTQYF
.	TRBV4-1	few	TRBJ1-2	CASSHVAQTYGYTF
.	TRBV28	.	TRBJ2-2	CASSFRRNTGELFF
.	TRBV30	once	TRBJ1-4	CAWSVPTPRGRANEKLFF
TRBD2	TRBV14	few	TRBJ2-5	CASRASGQETQYF
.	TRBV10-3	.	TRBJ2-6	CAISESANVLTF
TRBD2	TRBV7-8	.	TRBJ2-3	CASSFGTLAGAWTDTQYF
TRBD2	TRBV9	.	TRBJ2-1	CASSGTSGTYNEQFF
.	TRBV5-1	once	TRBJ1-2	CASSFGGGGYTF
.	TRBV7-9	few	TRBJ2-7	CASSLDGDEQYF
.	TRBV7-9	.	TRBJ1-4	CASSLGGGDEKLFF
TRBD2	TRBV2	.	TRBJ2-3	CASSVTSARTDTQYF
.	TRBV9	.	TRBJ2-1	CASSVGTLSYNEQFF
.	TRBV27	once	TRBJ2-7	CASSHGESGYEQYF
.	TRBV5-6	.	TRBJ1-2	CASSSRRGYTF
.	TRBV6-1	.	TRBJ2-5	CASRRNSQETQYF
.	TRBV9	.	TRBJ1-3	CASSVAATNFRGENTIYF
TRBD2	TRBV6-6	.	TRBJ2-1	CASSLAGGRNEQFF
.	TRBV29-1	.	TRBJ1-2	CSVGGGLPRNYGYTF
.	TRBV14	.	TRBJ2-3	CASSSSGGRADTQYF
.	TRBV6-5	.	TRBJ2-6	CASTGNSRANVLTF
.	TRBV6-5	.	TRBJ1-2	CASSYSTVYGYTF
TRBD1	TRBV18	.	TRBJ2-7	CASSPGTGGSYEQYF
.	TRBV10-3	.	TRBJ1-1	CAICFGGGDTEAFF
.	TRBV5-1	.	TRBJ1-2	CASSSSDAYYGYTF
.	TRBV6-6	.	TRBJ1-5	CASSYSRQDNQPQHF
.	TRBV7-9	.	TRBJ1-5	CASSLEGGDQPQHF
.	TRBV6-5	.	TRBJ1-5	CASSIGASQPQHF
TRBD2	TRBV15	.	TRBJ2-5	CATSRKGTSAGRTQYF
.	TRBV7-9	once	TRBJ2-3	CASSLGWGNTDTQYF
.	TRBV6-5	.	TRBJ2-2	CATRQQDTDTGELFF
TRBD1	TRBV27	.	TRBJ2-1	CASRGQGAREQFF
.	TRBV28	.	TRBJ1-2	CASSLQQGNYGYTF
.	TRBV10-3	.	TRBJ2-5	CAISGYEETQYF
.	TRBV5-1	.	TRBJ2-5	CASSLTGTQETQYF
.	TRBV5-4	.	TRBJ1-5	CASSQAYSNQPQHF
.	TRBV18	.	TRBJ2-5	CASSPISGRQETQYF
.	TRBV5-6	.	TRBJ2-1	CASSLDPVFYNEQFF
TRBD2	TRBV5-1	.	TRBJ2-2	CASSFSGRPGGELFF
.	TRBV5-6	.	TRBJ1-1	CASTDTGGNTEAFF
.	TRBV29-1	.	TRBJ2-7	CSVRGATNYYEQYF
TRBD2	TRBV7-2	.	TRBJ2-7	CASSPPTSGRAREQYF
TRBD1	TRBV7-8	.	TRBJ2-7	CASSSRQGTYEQYF
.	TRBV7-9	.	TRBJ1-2	CASSPQWGVGGYTF
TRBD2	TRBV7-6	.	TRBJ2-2	CASSLGGTGTSGPANTGELFF
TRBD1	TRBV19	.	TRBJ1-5	CASRFGQGIGNQPQHF
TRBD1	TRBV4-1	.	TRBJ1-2	CASSHITGTVSGYTF
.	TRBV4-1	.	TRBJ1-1	CASSPVTRDKTEAFF
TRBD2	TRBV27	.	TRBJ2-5	CASSLRGTSGRAGETQYF
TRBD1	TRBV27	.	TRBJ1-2	CASSLSLSSGGYGYTF
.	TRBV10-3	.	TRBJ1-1	CAISDGGQKPTEAFF
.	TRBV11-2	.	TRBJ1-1	CASSLQWVTEAFF
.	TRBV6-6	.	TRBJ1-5	CASSLRHRVGQPQHF
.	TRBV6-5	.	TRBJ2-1	CASSYVGTTTSEQFF